The 32 T cell receptor beta chains reported below all come from one sample, sequenced in a study of blood T cell repertoires in COVID-19. Only in-frame clones appear in the TCRdb table, and some are missing; sequencing was by immunoSEQ multiplex PCR. The sample holds about 55,000 clones; more than 70% are singletons and the top ten take 16%. The sequenced sample was peripheral blood. These receptors were taken from a human donor in a cohort sampled during active COVID-19.

This clone was seen once. The chain uses TRBV18 and TRBJ2-1, with 8 bases matching TRBD2. This CDR3 is built from 15 residues. Trimming at V came to 4 bases and at J to 2 bases, leaving 4 bases not matched to a gene. CDR1 and CDR2 (germline): KGHSH, LQKENI. CDR3 nucleotide sequence: TGTGCCAGCTCACTCAGCGGGAGCACCTACAATGAGCAGTTCTTC. It yields the protein CASSLSGSTYNEQFF.

This chain links TRBV3-1 (or the pseudogene TRBV3-2) with TRBJ1-5; the match to TRBD1 covers 7 bases. V shed 0 bases, J shed 5 bases, and the junction held 4 bases outside the gene matches. Germline V gene lookup returns CDR1 LGHDT and CDR2 YNNKEL (reference sequence). The length of the CDR3 is 15 residues. In DNA, the CDR3 is TGTGCCAGCAGCCAAGAACCACAGGGGCATCAGCCCCAGCATTTT. Residues: CASSQEPQGHQPQHF.

DNA for the CDR3: TGTGCCAGCAGAGGGAACAGGGCCGACGAGCAGTACTTC. It yields the protein CASRGNRADEQYF. This rearrangement joins TRBV6-5 to TRBJ2-7, with D possibly TRBD1 on 6 matching bases. V lost 6 bases and J 5 bases, leaving 14 bases between the germline ends. The CDR3 contains 13 residues. Germline loops: CDR1 MNHEY, CDR2 SVGAGI.

This clone was seen a handful of times. This sequence joins TRBV18 and TRBJ1-2, with D maybe TRBD1 (5 bases). Germline CDR1 KGHSH, CDR2 LQKENI. The CDR3 loop spans 14 amino acids. With 0 bases removed from V and 5 bases from J, the gap between germline ends came to 10 bases. CDR3 sequence reads: CASSPPGQSYGYTF. CDR3 sequence (DNA): TGTGCCAGCTCACCACCAGGACAATCTTATGGCTACACCTTC.

CDR3 sequence: CAWSVQGAVAEAFF. The CDR3 DNA reads as TGTGCCTGGAGTGTACAGGGGGCGGTTGCTGAAGCTTTCTTT. The chain couples TRBV30 to TRBJ1-1; 9 bases match TRBD1. Trimming took 0 bases from V and 6 from J; bases not matched to a gene: 5. Germline V lookup: CDR1 GTSNPN, CDR2 SVGIG (reference sequence). The CDR3 covers 14 residues.

This chain links TRBV5-6 with TRBJ1-1; 9 bases line up with TRBD1. The junction had 9 bases not matched to a gene; V was cut back by 4 bases and J by 5 bases. Germline CDR1 is SGHDT and CDR2 is YYEEEE. The CDR3 spans 15 residues. The CDR3 loop reads CASSRTGGLQTEAFF. CDR3 in DNA: TGTGCCAGCAGCCGCACAGGGGGCCTTCAAACTGAAGCTTTCTTT. The complete variable domain, with remaining parts taken from reference TRBV5-6 and TRBJ1-1, reads DAGVTQSPTHLIKTRGQQVTLRCSPKSGHDTVSWYQQALGQGPQFIFQYYEEEERQRGNFPDRFSGHQFPNYSSELNVNALLLGDSALYLCASSRTGGLQTEAFFGQGTRLTVV.

J is TRBJ1-5 and V is TRBV3-1 (or the pseudogene TRBV3-2); D gene uncertain. V was trimmed by 4 bases and J by 5 bases, leaving 12 bases between them. CDR3 length: 14 residues. The germline V gene encodes CDR1 LGHDT and CDR2 YNNKEL (reference sequence). The DNA of the CDR3 is TGTGCCAGCAGCCCGAGGGAGGGTTATCAGCCCCAGCATTTT. This codes for CASSPREGYQPQHF.

The chain has TRBV18 and TRBJ2-1, with TRBD1 matching over 10 bases. Germline V lookup: CDR1 KGHSH, CDR2 LQKENI. With 6 bases clipped from V and 5 bases from J, the junction kept 4 bases outside the gene matches. CDR3 length: 14 amino acids. DNA for the CDR3: TGTGCCAGCTCGAAAGGGACAGGGGACAATGAGCAGTTCTTC. It codes for CASSKGTGDNEQFF.

The V and J genes are TRBV15 and TRBJ2-7, with TRBD2 matching over 8 bases. V was pared by 4 bases and J by 5 bases, with 16 bases of the junction left unmatched. The CDR3 contains 17 residues. Germline V gene lookup returns CDR1 LNHNV and CDR2 YYDKDF (reference sequence). The CDR3 DNA reads TGTGCCACCAGCAATCCTTACCTAGGCGGGAGGAGGAACGAGCAGTACTTC. It translates to CATSNPYLGGRRNEQYF.

This chain joins TRBV5-8 and TRBJ2-1; D is possibly TRBD1 (6 bases). Germline CDR1 SGHTS, CDR2 YDEGEE. The germline V and J ends were trimmed by 2 bases and 1 base, with 10 bases remaining between them. The CDR3 covers 15 residues. Here the CDR3 reads CASSFGRGSYNEQFF. The CDR3 region has the DNA TGTGCCAGCAGCTTCGGCAGGGGTTCCTACAATGAGCAGTTCTTC.

The chain joins TRBV11-2 to TRBJ2-7, with D maybe TRBD2 (5 bases). The CDR3 is 14 residues long. Trimming cost V 2 bases and J 0 bases, with 8 bases left between them. CDR1 is SGHAT and CDR2 is FQNNGV in the germline V gene. In DNA, the CDR3 is TGTGCCAGCAGCTTAAGGGAGAGCTCCTACGAGCAGTACTTC. As protein: CASSLRESSYEQYF.

The chain links TRBV5-4 to TRBJ1-6; maybe TRBD1 (6 bases). Trimming shortened V by 7 bases and J by 2 bases, and 13 bases separated the two germline ends. The CDR3 has 15 amino acids. The germline gives CDR1 SGHNT, CDR2 YYREEE (reference sequence). The CDR3 bases are TGTGCCAGCGCGATTGGACAGACCTATAATTCACCCCTCCACTTT. It yields the protein CASAIGQTYNSPLHF.

The chain uses TRBV28 and TRBJ1-1; perhaps TRBD1 as D (5 bases). The CDR3 extends over 13 amino acids. Looked up from germline, CDR1 is MDHEN and CDR2 is SYDVKM. The V end lost 11 bases, the J end lost 8 bases, and 21 bases lay between the germline ends. The CDR3, as DNA: TGTGCCGTCAAGACACCCGGACAAGAAGAAGCTTTCTTT. This encodes CAVKTPGQEEAFF.

The chain uses TRBV19 and TRBJ1-1; weak D call: TRBD1 (6 bases). The CDR3 is made up of 15 amino acids. Per the germline V gene, CDR1 is LNHDA and CDR2 is SQIVND (reference sequence). V was cut by 4 bases and J by 6 bases, with 18 bases left in between. CDR3 residues: CASSRSGTSNAEAFF. Here the CDR3 DNA reads TGTGCCAGTAGTAGATCCGGGACAAGCAACGCTGAAGCTTTCTTT.

The rearrangement links TRBV18 to TRBJ2-3; 7 bases fit TRBD2. V lost 4 bases to trimming and J lost 0 bases; unmatched junction nucleotides: 4. CDR3 size: 15 residues. Germline assignment: CDR1 KGHSH and CDR2 LQKENI. CDR3 DNA: TGTGCCAGCTCACGGGACTACCTTAGCACAGATACGCAGTATTTT. Amino acids: CASSRDYLSTDTQYF. The full variable domain, in which reference TRBV18 and TRBJ2-3 provide the parts outside the CDR3, is NAGVMQNPRHLVRRRGQEARLRCSPMKGHSHVYWYRQLPEEGLKFMVYLQKENIIDESGMPKERFSAEFPKEGPSILRIQQVVRGDSAAYFCASSRDYLSTDTQYFGPGTRLTVL.

The V and J genes are TRBV27 and TRBJ1-1; TRBD1 matches at 8 bases. In germline, CDR1 is MNHEY, CDR2 SMNVEV (reference sequence). V trimming: 4 bases; J trimming: 5 bases; junction bases outside the gene matches: 9. The CDR3 sequence is 15 residues long. The CDR3 sequence: CASSSQTGGITEAFF. CDR3 sequence (DNA): TGTGCCAGCAGTTCCCAAACAGGGGGAATAACTGAAGCTTTCTTT.

The chain has TRBV30 and TRBJ1-1; tentatively, D is TRBD1 (6 bases). The CDR3 contains 15 residues. V was clipped by 0 bases and J by 5 bases, with 16 bases between them. Germline V CDR1 and CDR2: GTSNPN, SVGIG (reference sequence). CDR3 amino acids: CAWSVRGEGETEAFF. CDR3 DNA: TGTGCCTGGAGTGTACGGGGCGAGGGGGAGACTGAAGCTTTCTTT.

The chain recombines TRBV7-2 with TRBJ1-2, with 8 bases aligning to TRBD1. From germline, CDR1 is SGHTA and CDR2 FQGNSA. V lost 5 bases, J lost 4 bases, and 6 bases stayed unmatched. This CDR3 has 14 residues. CDR3 nucleotides: TGTGCCAGCAGCCCCCGACAGGGGTCCTATGGCTACACCTTC. Its translation: CASSPRQGSYGYTF.

This chain joins TRBV10-3 and TRBJ1-2; 8 bases align to TRBD1. The CDR3 has 16 amino acids. Germline CDR1 is ENHRY and CDR2 is SYGVKD. The junction had 10 bases not matched to a gene; V was cut back by 3 bases and J by 4 bases. CDR3 coding DNA: TGTGCCATCAGTGACCCGAACCATACAGGGGGCTATGGCTACACCTTC. This translates into CAISDPNHTGGYGYTF.

The rearrangement uses TRBV7-9 and TRBJ2-3; 8 bases line up with TRBD2. Per germline, CDR1 SEHNR and CDR2 FQNEAQ (reference sequence). The junction had 5 bases not matched to a gene; V was cut back by 8 bases and J by 1 base. The CDR3 covers 14 residues. The CDR3 sequence is CASLLSGGTDTQYF. The CDR3 bases are TGTGCCAGCCTTCTTAGCGGGGGCACAGATACGCAGTATTTT.

The chain joins TRBV5-1 to TRBJ2-7, with D perhaps matching TRBD1 (6 bases). Germline V CDR1 and CDR2: SGHRS, YFSETQ. This CDR3 contains 14 residues. Trimming took 2 bases from V and 0 from J, leaving 9 bases between them. The chain's CDR3 is CASSFGTSSYEQYF. The DNA for the CDR3 is TGCGCCAGCAGCTTCGGGACAAGCTCCTACGAGCAGTACTTC.

The rearrangement links TRBV10-3 to TRBJ1-5; 9 nucleotides agree with TRBD1. The CDR3 extends over 14 amino acids. Trimming cost V 6 bases and J 4 bases; bases outside gene matches: 4. Germline CDR1 and CDR2: ENHRY and SYGVKD. The CDR3 bases are TGTGCCATCAGCCGGGACAGGGAGAATCAGCCCCAGCATTTT. It translates to CAISRDRENQPQHF.

The chain has TRBV30 and TRBJ1-6; a weak D match, TRBD1 (5 bases). Per the germline V gene, CDR1 is GTSNPN and CDR2 is SVGIG (reference sequence). This CDR3 has 12 residues. The CDR3 bases are TGTGGGATAGGGGAACCTAATTCACCCCTCCACTTT. Amino acid sequence: CGIGEPNSPLHF.

The genes are TRBV18 and TRBJ2-7, with unresolved D. V shed 3 bases and J shed 4 bases, with 13 bases lying between them. Germline CDR1 is KGHSH and CDR2 is LQKENI. This CDR3 is 14 amino acids long. The CDR3 DNA is TGTGCCAGCTCACCGAACCTACAGTCGTACGAGCAGTACTTC. This translates into CASSPNLQSYEQYF.

There are a few counts of this clone. The V and J genes are TRBV4-1 and TRBJ1-1; tentatively, D is TRBD1 (5 bases). The CDR3 spans 15 residues. The germline CDR1 and CDR2 sequences are MGHRA and YSYEKL. Deletions cut 5 bases from V and 5 bases from J, with 18 bases between. The chain's CDR3 is CASSSMEGGVTEAFF. DNA of the CDR3: TGCGCCAGCAGCTCTATGGAGGGAGGGGTGACTGAAGCTTTCTTT.

The CDR3 DNA reads TGTGCCAGCACCCGGGACAAAGAAGATACGCAGTATTTT. Translated, it gives CASTRDKEDTQYF. J is TRBJ2-3 and V is TRBV2, with D perhaps matching TRBD1 (6 bases). The CDR3 totals 13 residues. V shed 7 bases and J shed 5 bases, with 13 bases lying between them. Germline assignment: CDR1 SNHLY and CDR2 FYNNEI.

The CDR3: CASSKGVQGSEQYF. The CDR3 DNA sequence: TGTGCCAGCAGCAAAGGGGTGCAGGGTAGCGAGCAGTACTTC. The chain joins TRBV5-4 to TRBJ2-7, with a weak D call TRBD1 (5 bases). Trimming stripped 4 bases from V and 6 bases from J, with 17 bases between. There are 14 residues in the CDR3. Germline values: CDR1 SGHNT, CDR2 YYREEE (reference sequence).

The chain employs TRBV6-5 and TRBJ1-6, with D tentatively TRBD1 (5 bases). V lost 2 bases and J lost 9, with 11 bases in between. This CDR3 is built from 14 residues. Germline V lookup: CDR1 MNHEY, CDR2 SVGAGI. Written as DNA, the CDR3 is TGTGCCAGCAGTTACGAAGGGGAAATTTCACCCCTCCACTTT. Its translation is CASSYEGEISPLHF.

The rearrangement uses TRBV10-1 and TRBJ2-5, with 8 bases identical to TRBD1. Germline V CDR1 and CDR2: WNHNN, SYGVQD (reference sequence). V was pared by 3 bases and J by 5 bases, with 8 bases of the junction left unmatched. This CDR3 contains 15 residues. The CDR3 DNA sequence: TGCGCCAGCAGTGACAAAGGACAGGGCGGCGAGACCCAGTACTTC. Translating it yields CASSDKGQGGETQYF.

The chain has TRBV5-1 and TRBJ2-6; the match to TRBD1 covers 7 bases. V dropped 6 bases and J dropped 0; count of bases not matched to a gene: 12. Germline V gives CDR1 SGHRS, CDR2 YFSETQ. CDR3 size: 18 residues. Written as DNA, the CDR3 is TGCGCCAGCAAGATCCCGGGACAGTCATCCTCTGGGGCCAACGTCCTGACTTTC. Translating gives CASKIPGQSSSGANVLTF.

This clone came up once. The V gene is TRBV6-4, the J gene TRBJ1-2; 7 nucleotides align to TRBD1. This CDR3 comprises 15 residues. CDR1 and CDR2 (germline): MRHNA, SNTAGT. The trim removed 6 bases at V and 13 bases at J, leaving 20 bases unmatched. The CDR3 protein is CASRQTSDDRAIATF. CDR3 sequence (DNA): TGTGCCAGCAGACAGACCTCGGACGACAGGGCTATTGCCACCTTC.

The table lists this clone with a few counts. J is TRBJ1-4 and V is TRBV6-5; TRBD1 might be the D (6 bases). The germline V and J ends were trimmed by 6 bases and 8 bases, with 16 bases remaining between them. The CDR3 spans 14 residues. Germline V gene sequence: CDR1 MNHEY, CDR2 SVGAGI. The CDR3, as DNA: TGTGCCAGCAGGGCGGGGGGGGGACAAGAAAAACTGTTTTTT. Amino acids: CASRAGGGQEKLFF.